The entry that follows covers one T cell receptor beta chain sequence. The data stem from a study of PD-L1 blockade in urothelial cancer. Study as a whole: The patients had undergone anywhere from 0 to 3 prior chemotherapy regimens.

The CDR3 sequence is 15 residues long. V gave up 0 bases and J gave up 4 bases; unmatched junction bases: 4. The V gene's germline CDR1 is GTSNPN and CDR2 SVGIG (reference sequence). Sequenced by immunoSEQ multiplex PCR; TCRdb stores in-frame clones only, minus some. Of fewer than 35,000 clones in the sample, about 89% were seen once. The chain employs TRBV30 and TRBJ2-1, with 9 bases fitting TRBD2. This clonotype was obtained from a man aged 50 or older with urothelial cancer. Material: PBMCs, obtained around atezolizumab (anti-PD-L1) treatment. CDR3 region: CAWSVLAGIYNEQFF. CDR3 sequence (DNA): TGTGCCTGGAGTGTTCTAGCGGGGATTTACAATGAGCAGTTCTTC.